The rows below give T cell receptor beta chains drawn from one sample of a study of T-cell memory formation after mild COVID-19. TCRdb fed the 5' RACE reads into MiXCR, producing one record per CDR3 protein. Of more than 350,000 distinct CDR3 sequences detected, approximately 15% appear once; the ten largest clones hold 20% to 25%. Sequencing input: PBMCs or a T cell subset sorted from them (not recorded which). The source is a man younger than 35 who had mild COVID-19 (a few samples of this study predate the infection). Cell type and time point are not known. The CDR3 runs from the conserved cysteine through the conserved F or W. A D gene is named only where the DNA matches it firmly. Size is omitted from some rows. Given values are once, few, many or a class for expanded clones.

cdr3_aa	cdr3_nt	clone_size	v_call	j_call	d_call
CASSLRTGVTDTQYF	TGCGCCAGCAGCCTAAGGACAGGAGTCACAGATACGCAGTATTTT	many	TRBV5-1	TRBJ2-3	TRBD1
CASSERVAGGSGYTF	TGTGCCAGCAGTGAACGGGTGGCAGGGGGCAGTGGCTACACCTTC	NA	TRBV2	TRBJ1-2	TRBD1
CASSFGLGQGGDTQYF	TGTGCCAGCAGCTTCGGTCTGGGACAGGGGGGAGATACGCAGTATTTT	NA	TRBV5-5	TRBJ2-3	TRBD1
CAIQDRDVTGELFF	TGTGCCATCCAGGACAGGGATGTGACCGGGGAGCTGTTTTTT	many	TRBV10-3	TRBJ2-2	TRBD1
CASSQESGQYSYNEQFF	TGTGCCAGCAGCCAAGAGTCGGGGCAATACTCCTACAATGAGCAGTTCTTC	few	TRBV4-2	TRBJ2-1	NA
CATSRDAGNTEAFF	TGTGCCACCAGCAGAGATGCAGGGAACACTGAAGCTTTCTTT	few	TRBV15	TRBJ1-1	NA
CASSLFVGYNEQFF	TGTGCCAGCAGCTTATTTGTGGGATACAATGAGCAGTTCTTC	NA	TRBV7-2	TRBJ2-1	NA
CSVGGAPMDSNTEAFF	TGCAGCGTTGGGGGGGCGCCAATGGATTCGAACACTGAAGCTTTCTTT	NA	TRBV29-1	TRBJ1-1	NA
CASSRPPLIGQFF	TGTGCCAGCAGCCGCCCCCCACTAATAGGGCAGTTCTTC	NA	TRBV11-2	TRBJ2-1	NA
CASSYRPGEFYEQYF	TGTGCCAGCAGTTACCGGCCGGGGGAATTCTACGAGCAGTACTTC	few	TRBV6-6	TRBJ2-7	NA
CASSQDLSRGLGTEAFF	TGCGCCAGCAGCCAAGATCTTTCTCGGGGGCTGGGCACTGAAGCTTTCTTT	few	TRBV4-3	TRBJ1-1	NA
CASSVRAAAETQYF	TGCGCCAGCAGTGTGAGAGCCGCTGCGGAGACCCAGTACTTC	NA	TRBV10-2	TRBJ2-5	NA
CASTVRPTTQNTEAFF	TGCGCCAGCACCGTCCGTCCGACAACTCAGAACACTGAAGCTTTCTTT	NA	TRBV5-1	TRBJ1-1	NA
CASSLTAYLNTEAFF	TGTGCCAGCAGTCTGACAGCATACTTGAACACTGAAGCTTTCTTT	NA	TRBV12-3/TRBV12-4	TRBJ1-1	NA
CASSLGRVTGELFF	TGTGCCAGCAGCTTGGGCCGGGTCACCGGGGAGCTGTTTTTT	few	TRBV7-2	TRBJ2-2	NA
CASRSTGVNTEAFF	TGTGCCAGCAGATCGACAGGGGTGAACACTGAAGCTTTCTTT	few	TRBV6-5	TRBJ1-1	TRBD1
CASSLWGDGGYTF	TGTGCCAGCAGTTTATGGGGAGACGGTGGCTACACCTTC	NA	TRBV12-3/TRBV12-4	TRBJ1-2	NA
CASTPAVQAATNEKLFF	TGTGCCAGCACCCCGGCGGTACAGGCGGCAACTAATGAAAAACTGTTTTTT	NA	TRBV7-9	TRBJ1-4	NA
CARSLEDRYQETQYF	TGTGCCAGGTCCCTAGAGGACCGGTACCAAGAGACCCAGTACTTC	few	TRBV28	TRBJ2-5	NA
CASSLSRTNTEAFF	TGTGCCAGCAGCTTGTCCAGGACGAACACTGAAGCTTTCTTT	NA	TRBV5-6	TRBJ1-1	NA
CASSLLISPNTGELFF	TGTGCCAGCAGCTTATTGATTAGTCCGAACACCGGGGAGCTGTTTTTT	NA	TRBV11-2	TRBJ2-2	NA
CASSLWTSGRNEQFF	TGTGCCAGCAGCTTATGGACTAGCGGTAGAAATGAGCAGTTCTTC	few	TRBV7-9	TRBJ2-1	TRBD2
CSASRPGLAGGQNTGELFF	TGCAGTGCTTCCCGACCGGGACTAGCGGGGGGGCAGAACACCGGGGAGCTGTTTTTT	NA	TRBV20-1	TRBJ2-2	TRBD2
CATSRVGEETQYF	TGTGCCACCAGCAGAGTGGGGGAAGAGACCCAGTACTTC	NA	TRBV15	TRBJ2-5	NA
CASSSTPLGVDEQFF	TGTGCCAGCAGCTCAACCCCATTGGGGGTGGATGAGCAGTTCTTC	NA	TRBV7-2	TRBJ2-1	NA
CATSQTSGTGGLEQYF	TGTGCCACCAGCCAAACCTCCGGGACAGGGGGCTTGGAGCAGTACTTC	few	TRBV15	TRBJ2-7	TRBD1
CASSLSARAGYGYTF	TGTGCCAGCAGTTTATCCGCGAGGGCCGGCTATGGCTACACCTTC	few	TRBV27	TRBJ1-2	NA
CASSYGTSGGYEQYF	TGCGCCAGCAGCTACGGGACTAGCGGGGGCTACGAGCAGTACTTC	NA	TRBV5-1	TRBJ2-7	TRBD2
CASSSQGSRSPLHF	TGTGCCAGCAGCTCCCAGGGGAGTCGTTCACCCCTCCACTTT	few	TRBV7-9	TRBJ1-6	NA
CASGDSRADAMYEQYF	TGTGCCAGCGGCGACTCACGGGCAGATGCAATGTACGAGCAGTACTTC	few	TRBV2	TRBJ2-7	NA
CATQIDREGGYTF	TGTGCCACCCAAATAGACAGGGAAGGCGGCTACACCTTC	NA	TRBV6-6	TRBJ1-2	TRBD1
CASSLRGGLYEQYF	TGTGCCAGCAGCTTAAGAGGGGGTCTCTACGAGCAGTACTTC	NA	TRBV7-3	TRBJ2-7	NA
CASSLGDGYTF	TGTGCCAGCAGCTTGGGGGATGGCTACACCTTC	many	TRBV7-9	TRBJ1-2	NA
CASSHERYEQYF	TGTGCCAGCAGTCATGAGAGATACGAGCAGTACTTC	few	TRBV6-2/TRBV6-3	TRBJ2-7	NA
CASSLDGTDYYGYTF	TGTGCCAGCAGCTTAGATGGGACAGATTACTATGGCTACACCTTC	NA	TRBV7-9	TRBJ1-2	TRBD1